Reported below is one TCR beta chain. The antigen is not known. TCRdb fed the reads into MiXCR, producing one record per CDR3 protein. Of about 740,000 distinct CDR3 sequences detected, approximately 40% appear once; the ten largest clones hold more than 2.5%. Germline values: CDR1 KGHDR, CDR2 SFDVKD. The CDR3 runs 14 residues. V lost 3 bases, J lost 5 bases, and 5 bases stayed unmatched. This sample was taken from a study of T cell repertoires in cytomegalovirus infection. Study findings and constraints: HLA-C-restricted TCR beta clonotypes specific for CMV led the ex vivo response.

Sequenced material: PBMCs. This chain connects TRBV24-1 to TRBJ2-5; TRBD1 matches at 7 bases. The source of this sequence is a human donor in good health (CMV status not recorded). Some clones in this sample may be carry-over from other donors' samples. CDR3 region: CATSDDRVRETQYF. In DNA, the CDR3 is TGTGCCACCAGTGATGACAGGGTACGGGAGACCCAGTACTTC.